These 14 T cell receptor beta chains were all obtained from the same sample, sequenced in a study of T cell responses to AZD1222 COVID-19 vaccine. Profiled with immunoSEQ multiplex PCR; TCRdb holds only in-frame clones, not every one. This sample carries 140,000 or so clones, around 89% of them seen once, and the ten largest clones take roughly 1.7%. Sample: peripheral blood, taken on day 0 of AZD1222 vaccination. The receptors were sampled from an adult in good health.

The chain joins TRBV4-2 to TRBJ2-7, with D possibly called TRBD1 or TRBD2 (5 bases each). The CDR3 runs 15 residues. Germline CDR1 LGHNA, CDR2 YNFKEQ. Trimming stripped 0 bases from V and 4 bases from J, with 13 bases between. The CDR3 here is CASSQDRDPTYEQYF. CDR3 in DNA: TGTGCCAGCAGCCAAGACCGGGACCCTACATACGAGCAGTACTTC.

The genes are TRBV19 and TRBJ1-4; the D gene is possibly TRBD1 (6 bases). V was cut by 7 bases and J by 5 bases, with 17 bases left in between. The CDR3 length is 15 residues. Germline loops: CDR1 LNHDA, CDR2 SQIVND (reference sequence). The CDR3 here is CASIETGNSNEKLFF. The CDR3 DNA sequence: TGTGCCAGTATAGAGACAGGCAACTCAAATGAAAAACTGTTTTTT.

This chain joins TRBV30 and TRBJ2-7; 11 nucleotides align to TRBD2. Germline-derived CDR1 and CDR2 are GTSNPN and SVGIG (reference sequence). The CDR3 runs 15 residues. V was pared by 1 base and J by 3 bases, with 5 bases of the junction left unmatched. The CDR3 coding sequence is TGTGCCTGGAGTGCAGGTACTAGCGGGAGCTACGAGCAGTACTTC. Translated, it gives CAWSAGTSGSYEQYF.

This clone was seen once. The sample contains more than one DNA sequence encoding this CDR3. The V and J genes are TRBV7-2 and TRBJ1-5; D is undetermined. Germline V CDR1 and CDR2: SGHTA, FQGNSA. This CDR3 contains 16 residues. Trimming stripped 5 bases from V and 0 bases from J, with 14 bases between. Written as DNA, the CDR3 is TGTGCCAGCAGCCTCGGCGGAGGGAGTAGCAATCAGCCCCAGCATTTT. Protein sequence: CASSLGGGSSNQPQHF.

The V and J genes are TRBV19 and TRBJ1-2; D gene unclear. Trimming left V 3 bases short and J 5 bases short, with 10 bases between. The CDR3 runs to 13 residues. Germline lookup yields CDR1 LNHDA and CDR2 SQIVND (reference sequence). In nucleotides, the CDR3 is TGTGCCAGTAGTATGCACAGAGAGTATGGCTACACCTTC. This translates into CASSMHREYGYTF. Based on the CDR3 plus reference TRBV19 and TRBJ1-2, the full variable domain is DGGITQSPKYLFRKEGQNVTLSCEQNLNHDAMYWYRQDPGQGLRLIYYSQIVNDFQKGDIAEGYSVSREKKESFPLTVTSAQKNPTAFYLCASSMHREYGYTFGSGTRLTVV.

This CDR3 is CASSESAGSSYNEQFF. CDR3 nucleotide sequence: TGTGCCAGCAGTGAATCCGCGGGCAGTTCCTACAATGAGCAGTTCTTC. This chain joins TRBV2 and TRBJ2-1; a possible D gene is TRBD2 (5 bases). This CDR3 has 16 amino acids. CDR1 and CDR2 (germline): SNHLY, FYNNEI. V dropped 2 bases and J dropped 1 base, with 12 bases sitting between them.

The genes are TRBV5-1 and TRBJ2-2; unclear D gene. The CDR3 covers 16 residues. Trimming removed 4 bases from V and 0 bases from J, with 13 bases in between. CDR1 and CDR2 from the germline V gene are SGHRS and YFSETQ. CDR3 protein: CASSPRGTTNTGELFF. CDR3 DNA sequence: TGCGCCAGCAGCCCCCGTGGAACGACGAACACCGGGGAGCTGTTTTTT.

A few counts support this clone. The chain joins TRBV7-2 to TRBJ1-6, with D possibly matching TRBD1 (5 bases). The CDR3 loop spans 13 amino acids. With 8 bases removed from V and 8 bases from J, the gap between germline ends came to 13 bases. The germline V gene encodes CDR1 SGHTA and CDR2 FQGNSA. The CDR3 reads CASARDGDSPLHF. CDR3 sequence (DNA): TGTGCCAGCGCCCGGGACGGAGATTCACCCCTCCACTTT.

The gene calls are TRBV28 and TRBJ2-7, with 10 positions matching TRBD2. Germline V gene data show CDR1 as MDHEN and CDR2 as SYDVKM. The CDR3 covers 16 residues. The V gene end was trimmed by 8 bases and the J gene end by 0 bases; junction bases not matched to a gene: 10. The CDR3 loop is CASSSPASGSSYEQYF. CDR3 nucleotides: TGTGCCAGCTCCTCCCCGGCTAGCGGGAGCTCCTACGAGCAGTACTTC.

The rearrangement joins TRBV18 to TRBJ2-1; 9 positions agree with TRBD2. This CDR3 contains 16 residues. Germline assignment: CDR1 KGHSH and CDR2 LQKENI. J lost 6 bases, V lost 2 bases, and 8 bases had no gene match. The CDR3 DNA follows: TGTGCCAGCTCACCAGGCTTAGCGGGGGCCTCCAATGAGCAGTTCTTC. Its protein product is CASSPGLAGASNEQFF.

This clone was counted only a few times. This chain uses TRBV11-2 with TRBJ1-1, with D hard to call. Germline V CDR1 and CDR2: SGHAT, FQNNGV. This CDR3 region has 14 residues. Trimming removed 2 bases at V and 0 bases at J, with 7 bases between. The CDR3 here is CASSLFIMNTEAFF. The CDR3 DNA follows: TGTGCCAGCAGCTTATTTATCATGAACACTGAAGCTTTCTTT.

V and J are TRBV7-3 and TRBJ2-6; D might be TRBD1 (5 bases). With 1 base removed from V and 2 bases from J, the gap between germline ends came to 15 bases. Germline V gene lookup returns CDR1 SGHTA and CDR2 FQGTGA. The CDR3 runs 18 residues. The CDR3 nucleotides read TGTGCCAGCAGCTTAAAGGGGTCAGATGGGGCTGGGGCCAACGTCCTGACTTTC. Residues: CASSLKGSDGAGANVLTF.

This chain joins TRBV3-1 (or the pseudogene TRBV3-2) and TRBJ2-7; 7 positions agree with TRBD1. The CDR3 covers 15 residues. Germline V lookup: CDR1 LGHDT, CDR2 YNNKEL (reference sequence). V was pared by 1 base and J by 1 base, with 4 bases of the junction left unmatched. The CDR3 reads CASSQAPGGSYEQYF. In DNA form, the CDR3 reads TGTGCCAGCAGCCAAGCCCCAGGGGGTTCCTACGAGCAGTACTTC.

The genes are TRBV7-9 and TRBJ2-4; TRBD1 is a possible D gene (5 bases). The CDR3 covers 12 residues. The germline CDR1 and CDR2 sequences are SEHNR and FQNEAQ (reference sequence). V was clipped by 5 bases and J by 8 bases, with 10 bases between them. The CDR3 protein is CASSPRADIQYF. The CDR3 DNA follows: TGTGCCAGCAGCCCCAGGGCGGACATTCAGTACTTC.